The 7 T cell receptor beta chains below come from one sample, sequenced in a study of cytomegalovirus exposure and HLA in healthy donors. The study ran its PCR with 60 Vbeta and 13 Jbeta primers. This table comes from immunoSEQ multiplex PCR, and its TCRdb copy is limited to in-frame clones, with some not included. The repertoire includes under 150,000 clones, about two thirds of them detected once, and 2.6% sits in the top ten. Sequenced material: PBMCs. These receptors originate from a woman aged 55-75 years in good health and CMV-seropositive.

Relative to its sample, this clone is medium-sized. The rearrangement links TRBV6-6 to TRBJ1-1; no clear D. Trimming took 6 bases from V and 1 from J, leaving 6 bases between them. CDR3 length: 12 residues. The germline CDR1 and CDR2 sequences are MNHNY and SVGAGI (reference sequence). CDR3: CASSQENTEAFF. Here the CDR3 DNA reads TGTGCCAGCAGCCAGGAGAACACTGAAGCTTTCTTT.

The V gene is TRBV28, the J gene TRBJ2-7; no clear D. Germline CDR1 MDHEN, CDR2 SYDVKM. The CDR3 runs to 14 residues. V lost 1 base to trimming and J lost 4 bases, with 11 bases between them. The DNA for the CDR3 is TGTGCCAGCAGTTTATTCTTTAGCCGGTACGAGCAGTACTTC. This gives the protein CASSLFFSRYEQYF.

The chain links TRBV6-5 to TRBJ2-1; 11 bases align to TRBD2. The CDR3 sequence is 15 residues long. The J segment lost 4 bases and the V segment lost 4 bases, leaving 3 bases of the junction unmatched. Germline CDR1 reads MNHEY; CDR2 reads SVGAGI. The CDR3 sequence is CASSLLAGEYNEQFF. As DNA, the CDR3 is TGTGCCAGCAGTTTACTAGCGGGGGAGTACAATGAGCAGTTCTTC.

This sequence joins TRBV7-9 and TRBJ1-1; D is perhaps TRBD1 (5 bases). The germline V gene encodes CDR1 SEHNR and CDR2 FQNEAQ (reference sequence). Trimming left V 5 bases short and J 3 bases short, with 13 bases between. The length of the CDR3 is 14 residues. The CDR3 DNA reads TGTGCCAGCAGCCGTCATTTAGGGGACACTGAAGCTTTCTTT. It encodes CASSRHLGDTEAFF.

CDR3 amino acids: CASSQGSLKETQYF. The DNA of the CDR3 is TGTGCCAGCAGCCAGGGGAGCCTCAAAGAGACCCAGTACTTC. This rearrangement joins TRBV4-2 to TRBJ2-5; D possibly corresponds to TRBD2 (5 bases). Germline V gene data show CDR1 as LGHNA and CDR2 as YNFKEQ. The CDR3 is 14 amino acids. The V end was cut by 3 bases, the J end by 3 bases, with 11 bases between.

Only a few counts were recorded for this clone. Mismatch with germline at one junction end may stem from a read error. Within the sample, other DNA sequences also encode this same CDR3. The rearrangement uses TRBV5-1 and TRBJ2-3; 8 positions match TRBD1. Germline V gene lookup returns CDR1 SGHRS and CDR2 YFSETQ. The CDR3 consists of 13 residues. The CDR3 loop reads CASSYGQGMSTDF. The CDR3 DNA reads as TGCGCCAGCAGCTACGGACAGGGCATGAGCACGGATTTT.

Concerning this clone itself: Being one base from a much bigger clone, this may be a read error. CDR3 coding DNA: TGTGCCAGCAGCCCCAGGGGGAACTATGGCTACACCTTC. It specifies CASSPRGNYGYTF. The chain is built from TRBV7-2 and TRBJ1-2, with TRBD1 matching 7 bases. V shed 5 bases, J shed 2 bases, and the junction held 2 bases outside the gene matches. CDR1 is SGHTA, CDR2 FQGNSA, per germline. The CDR3 spans 13 residues.